This TCR beta chain emerged from a study of blood T cell repertoires in COVID-19. Original data processing: Amplification of reference gene primers was used by the study to estimate nucleated cell counts. Method: immunoSEQ multiplex PCR; TCRdb's copy keeps in-frame clones and lacks some. V and J calls plus clone size are reproduced from that table; the DNA served to infer D and trimming. The sample lists approximately 100,000 clones; around three quarters were seen once. Sample: peripheral blood. The sequence was collected from a human donor in a cohort sampled during active or convalescent COVID-19.

The CDR3 DNA sequence: TGTGCCAGCAGTATGGGCCTCAGATTCGAGCAGTACTTC. Protein: CASSMGLRFEQYF. The chain joins TRBV2 to TRBJ2-7; D is uncertain. This CDR3 region has 13 residues. The ends were cut back, 5 bases at V and 6 bases at J, with 14 bases in the middle. The V gene's germline CDR1 is SNHLY and CDR2 FYNNEI.